The present T cell receptor beta chain was sequenced within a study of vaccination and CD4 T cells after COVID-19. Study overall: The post-vaccine samples came a median roughly 79 days after dose two (range 14 to 241). Study conclusions and caveats: Post-vaccination, and not before, a median roughly 86% of reactive clones appeared in convalescent patients.

As concerns this clonotype: No antigen is known for it. An end of the junction differs from the germline gene, which may be a read error.

Treatment of the sample: roughly 10-day PBMC culture with coronavirus spike peptide pools or control peptides (ViraFEST assay). Positive PCR tests were logged from March through December 2020, ahead of US Alpha, Beta and Delta variants. Cultured CD4+ T cell DNA underwent sequencing with the Oncomine TCR Beta short-read assay. Cultured CD4+ T cells were the source of extracted genomic DNA. TCRdb re-called the PCR reads with MiXCR, one entry per CDR3 protein. The profile shows tens of thousands of distinct CDR3 sequences, roughly 70% of them singletons. The CDR3 loop spans 16 amino acids. From germline, CDR1 is SSHAT and CDR2 FNYEAQ (reference sequence).

Sequencing was done on a sample of CD4+ T cells from blood, cultured in vitro. The clonotype was recovered from a human donor who had recovered from COVID-19. The chain is built from TRBV7-7 and TRBJ2-1, with TRBD2 matching over 11 bases. The CDR3 is CASSAAGTSGPNEQFF. The CDR3 DNA is TGTGCTAGCAGCGCCGCCGGGACTAGCGGTCCAAATGAGCAGTTCTTC.